What follows describes a single TCR beta chain. Its antigen remains unidentified. Here immunoSEQ multiplex PCR was the method, and the copy in TCRdb shows in-frame clones only, minus some. The sample consists of 20,000 or so clones, around 79% of them appearing once. CDR3 length equals 17 residues. Every patient relapsed after autologous stem cell transplantation, and brentuximab vedotin exposure varied. This sample stems from a study of PD-1 blockade in classical Hodgkin lymphoma. Background on the study: Treatment was intravenous nivolumab, 3 mg/kg every 2 weeks, until progression. Broader study findings: Similar baseline diversity was found in complete responders and newly diagnosed patients. Healthy donors reportedly exceeded newly diagnosed patients in baseline TCR diversity.

This TCR was recovered from a human donor with classical Hodgkin lymphoma. The material sequenced was peripheral blood mononuclear cells (PBMCs), taken before the second cycle of nivolumab. The chain couples TRBV21-1 to TRBJ2-7; the D call in the table, TRBD1, was not verified against the DNA. TRBV21-1 constitutes a pseudogene. The CDR3 loop is CASSKGSEGQEAYEQYF. DNA of the CDR3: TGTGCCAGCAGCAAAGGTAGTGAGGGACAGGAAGCCTACGAGCAGTACTTC.